This T cell receptor beta chain comes out of a study of early T cells in non-severe SARS-CoV-2 infection. Study-wide background: Sequencing input comprised bulk RNA from unsorted whole blood; chain pairing was not available.

In germline, CDR1 is ENHRY, CDR2 SYGVKD. Between the trimmed V and J ends, which lost 5 bases and 6 bases, there was a span of 17 bases. CDR3 length: 14 amino acids. A note on this clonotype: Its antigen is unidentified.

The study's findings and limits: Missing private and CD4 specificities, VDJdb matching favored anti-spike CD8 responses.

TCRdb re-analysed the 5' RACE reads in MiXCR, keeping a single row per CDR3 protein. The sample consists of roughly 100,000 distinct CDR3 sequences, roughly 14% of them appearing once. The chain has TRBV10-3 and TRBJ2-7, with TRBD1 as a possible D gene (6 bases). The clonotype was recovered from an adult who was a healthcare worker with PCR-confirmed SARS-CoV-2 infection or an uninfected control (not recorded which). Sequencing was carried out using whole blood. CDR3 nucleotides: TGTGCCATCAGTACAAGGGACCCCAGGGGCGAGCAGTACTTC. Its translation: CAISTRDPRGEQYF.